The rows below give T cell receptor beta chains drawn from one sample of a study of blood T cells in healthy people across ages. TCRdb recomputed calls from the 5' RACE reads with MiXCR, one row per CDR3 protein. Here the sample spans some 900,000 distinct CDR3 sequences, 25% to 30% being singletons. The source material was blood. These receptors came from a woman at least 80 years old in good health. Each CDR3 is given with its conserved first and last residue. D genes are given only for firm matches. A clone size is listed for some rows: how often the clone was seen (once, few, many), or a class if it is expanded.

>TRBJ2-5|many|TRBV20-1|NA
CSAKGAVQETQYF
TGCAGTGCCAAAGGGGCAGTTCAAGAGACCCAGTACTTC
>TRBJ2-7|NA|TRBV5-1|TRBD1
CASSSLWDSIPYNEQYF
TGCGCCAGCAGCTCCCTCTGGGACAGTATTCCCTACAATGAGCAGTACTTC
>TRBJ1-6|few|TRBV7-2|TRBD1
CASSEQGTFFNSPLHF
TGTGCCAGCAGCGAACAGGGGACTTTTTTTAATTCACCCCTCCACTTT
>TRBJ2-5|many|TRBV5-1|NA
CASSLVVGETQYF
TGCGCCAGCAGCTTAGTAGTTGGGGAGACCCAGTACTTC
>TRBJ1-5|NA|TRBV6-2/TRBV6-3|NA
CASRPGEISNQPQHF
TGTGCCAGCAGACCCGGGGAGATTAGCAATCAGCCCCAGCATTTT
>TRBJ2-6|many|TRBV4-3|NA
CASSQTLWGSGANVLTF
TGCGCCAGCAGCCAAACCCTATGGGGCTCTGGGGCCAACGTCCTGACTTTC
>TRBJ2-2|NA|TRBV2|NA
CASSERVTGELFF
TGTGCCAGCAGTGAGCGGGTCACCGGGGAGCTGTTTTTT
>TRBJ2-6|few|TRBV9|TRBD1
CASQRQGSSGANVLTF
TGTGCCAGCCAACGACAGGGAAGCTCTGGGGCCAACGTCCTGACTTTC
>TRBJ1-4|many|TRBV7-6|TRBD1
CASSLGQGYEKLFF
TGTGCCAGCAGCTTAGGACAGGGTTACGAAAAACTGTTTTTT
>TRBJ2-5|NA|TRBV12-3/TRBV12-4|TRBD2
CTSSLGAGAPGTQYF
TGTACCAGCAGTTTGGGAGCGGGGGCCCCAGGGACCCAGTACTTC
>TRBJ2-2|NA|TRBV5-1|TRBD1
CASSLGQGATGELFF
TGCGCCAGCAGCTTGGGGCAGGGGGCTACCGGGGAGCTGTTTTTT
>TRBJ1-2|many|TRBV2|TRBD1
CASREQGAYYGYTF
TGTGCCAGCAGAGAACAGGGGGCCTACTATGGCTACACCTTC
>TRBJ2-7|many|TRBV12-3/TRBV12-4|NA
CASSLIGTKPYEQYF
TGTGCCAGCAGTTTGATCGGGACGAAACCCTACGAGCAGTACTTC
>TRBJ1-2|NA|TRBV9|NA
CASSVAPLAANYDYTF
TGTGCCAGCAGCGTCGCCCCCCTGGCAGCTAACTATGACTACACCTTC
>TRBJ2-2|NA|TRBV10-1|NA
CASSGNRLNTGELFF
TGCGCCAGCAGTGGAAACAGGTTGAACACCGGGGAGCTGTTTTTT
>TRBJ1-6|once|TRBV5-5|TRBD1
CASSLGDRGISPLHF
TGTGCCAGCAGCTTGGGGGACAGGGGGATTTCACCCCTCCACTTT
>TRBJ2-3|many|TRBV5-1|NA
CASSPGSRGASTDTQYF
TGCGCCAGCAGCCCGGGCAGCCGGGGGGCTAGCACAGATACGCAGTATTTT
>TRBJ2-3|many|TRBV7-9|NA
CASSLVADFTDTQYF
TGTGCCAGCAGCTTAGTAGCGGACTTCACAGATACGCAGTATTTT
>TRBJ1-2|many|TRBV25-1|NA
CASSVDRYLRGYTF
TGTGCCAGCAGTGTAGACCGCTACCTACGGGGCTACACCTTC
>TRBJ2-1|many|TRBV7-2|TRBD2
CASSLLGLAGGGEQFF
TGTGCCAGCAGCTTACTGGGACTAGCGGGTGGAGGAGAGCAGTTCTTC
>TRBJ2-4|NA|TRBV7-2|NA
CASSLVSENIQYF
TGTGCCAGCAGCTTGGTTTCCGAAAACATTCAGTACTTC
>TRBJ1-6|NA|TRBV20-1|TRBD1
CSASMGQGYNSPLHF
TGCAGTGCTAGTATGGGACAGGGGTATAATTCACCCCTCCACTTT
>TRBJ2-7|many|TRBV7-2|TRBD1
CASRRTGGSSYEQYF
TGTGCCAGCAGGCGGACAGGGGGAAGCTCCTACGAGCAGTACTTC
>TRBJ1-5|NA|TRBV9|NA
CASSVDGANQPQHF
TGTGCCAGCAGCGTAGACGGGGCGAATCAGCCCCAGCATTTT
>TRBJ1-4|NA|TRBV7-9|NA
CASASGGSGDEKLFF
TGTGCCAGCGCATCGGGAGGGTCAGGGGATGAAAAACTGTTTTTT
>TRBJ2-1|many|TRBV4-2|TRBD2
CASSQRSAGAYNEQFF
TGTGCCAGCAGCCAGCGCTCCGCGGGGGCCTACAATGAGCAGTTCTTC
>TRBJ2-1|many|TRBV5-1|TRBD1
CASSLAGTGLSNEQFF
TGCGCCAGCAGCTTGGCCGGGACAGGGCTCTCCAATGAGCAGTTCTTC
>TRBJ2-7|NA|TRBV20-1|NA
CSARVVGPAGPCDEQYF
TGCAGTGCTAGAGTTGTAGGACCAGCGGGCCCATGCGACGAGCAGTACTTC
>TRBJ2-1|many|TRBV5-1|NA
CASGTSYNEQFF
TGCGCCAGCGGTACTTCCTACAATGAGCAGTTCTTC
>TRBJ1-6|few|TRBV4-2|NA
CASSQERGIGSPLHF
TGTGCCAGCAGCCAAGAGAGGGGAATTGGGTCACCCCTCCACTTT
>TRBJ1-5|few|TRBV7-8|TRBD1
CASNPGQVNQPQHF
TGTGCCAGCAACCCGGGACAGGTCAATCAGCCCCAGCATTTT
>TRBJ2-7|many|TRBV4-3|TRBD1
CASSREDRGLNEQYF
TGCGCCAGCAGCCGAGAAGACAGGGGGTTGAACGAGCAGTACTTC